This TCR beta chain was profiled in a study of blood T cells in healthy people across ages. Donation came from healthy Caucasian individuals in Russia who were aged about 6 to 100. Trimming cost V 3 bases and J 7 bases; bases outside gene matches: 7. The CDR3 extends over 15 amino acids. Germline assignment: CDR1 MNHEY and CDR2 SMNVEV (reference sequence). A second about 7 to 12 cycle PCR used barcoded and J-beta primers. TCRdb processed the 5' RACE reads anew with MiXCR; each CDR3 protein has one entry. The sample includes fewer than 1.5 million distinct CDR3 sequences, 42% of them seen just once. As for this clonotype: The target antigen is unknown.

Study-level results: Higher diversity and more naive CD4+ cells were features of long-lived donors, compared to aged donors. Roughly linearly, TCR beta diversity per million T cells fell as age increased. Unknown CMV status may confound age-related changes in expanded clones.

Sequenced material: blood. V gene TRBV27 combines with J gene TRBJ2-7; 12 bases map to TRBD2. This sequence was found in a woman between 18 and 30 years old in good health. Here the CDR3 DNA reads TGTGCCAGCAGTTTGCTAGCGGGGGGGCAAAGTGAGCAGTACTTC. Protein product: CASSLLAGGQSEQYF.